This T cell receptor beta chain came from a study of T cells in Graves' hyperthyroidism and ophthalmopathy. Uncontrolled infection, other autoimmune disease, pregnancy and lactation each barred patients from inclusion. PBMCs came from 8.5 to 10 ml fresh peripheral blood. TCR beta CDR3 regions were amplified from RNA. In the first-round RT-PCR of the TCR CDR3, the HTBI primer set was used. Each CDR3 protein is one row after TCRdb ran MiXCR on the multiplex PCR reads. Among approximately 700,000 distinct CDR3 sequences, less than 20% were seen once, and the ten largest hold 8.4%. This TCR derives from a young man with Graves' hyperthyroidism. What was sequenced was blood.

The CDR3, as DNA: TGTGCCAGTAGGACAGGGATAGTTACCGGGGAGCTGTTTTTT. The encoded protein is CASRTGIVTGELFF. This chain uses TRBV19 with TRBJ2-2; 7 bases are shared with TRBD1. The V gene's germline CDR1 is LNHDA and CDR2 SQIVND (reference sequence). The CDR3 runs to 14 residues. After removal of 6 bases from V and 5 bases from J, the junction contained 6 bases not matched to a gene. Complete variable domain (other parts from reference TRBV19 and TRBJ2-2): DGGITQSPKYLFRKEGQNVTLSCEQNLNHDAMYWYRQDPGQGLRLIYYSQIVNDFQKGDIAEGYSVSREKKESFPLTVTSAQKNPTAFYLCASRTGIVTGELFFGEGSRLTVL.